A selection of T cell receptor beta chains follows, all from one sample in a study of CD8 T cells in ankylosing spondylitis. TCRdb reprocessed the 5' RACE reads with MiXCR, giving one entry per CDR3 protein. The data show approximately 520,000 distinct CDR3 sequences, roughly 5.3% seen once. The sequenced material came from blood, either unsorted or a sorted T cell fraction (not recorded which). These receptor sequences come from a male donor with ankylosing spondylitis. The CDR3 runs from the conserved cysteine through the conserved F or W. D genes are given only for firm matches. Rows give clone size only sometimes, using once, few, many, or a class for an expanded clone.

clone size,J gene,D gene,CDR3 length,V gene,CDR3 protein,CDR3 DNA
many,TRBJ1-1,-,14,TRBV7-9,CASSFKQENTEAFF,TGTGCCAGCAGCTTCAAACAGGAGAACACTGAAGCTTTCTTT
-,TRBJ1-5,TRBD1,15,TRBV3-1,CASSQGGTAGEPQHF,TGTGCCAGCAGCCAAGGTGGGACAGCCGGGGAGCCCCAGCATTTT
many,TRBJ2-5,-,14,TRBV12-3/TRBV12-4,CASNDPGVGETQYF,TGTGCCAGCAATGATCCAGGGGTTGGGGAGACCCAGTACTTC
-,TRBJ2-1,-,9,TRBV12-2,CASRWDLFF,TGTGCAAGTCGCTGGGACTTGTTCTTC
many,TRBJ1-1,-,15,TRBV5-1,CASSSLGSRNTEAFF,TGCGCCAGCAGCTCCCTGGGAAGCAGGAACACTGAAGCTTTCTTT
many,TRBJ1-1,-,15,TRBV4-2,CASSLPGHRNTEAFF,TGTGCCAGCAGCCTTCCGGGACATAGGAACACTGAAGCTTTCTTT
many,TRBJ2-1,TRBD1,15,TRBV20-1,CSARAPGTEPAVVLF,TGCAGTGCTCGAGCCCCCGGGACAGAGCCCGCAGTCGTGCTCTTC
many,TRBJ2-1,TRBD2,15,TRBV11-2,CASSTGTRVYNEQFF,TGTGCCAGCAGCACCGGGACTAGGGTTTACAATGAGCAGTTCTTC
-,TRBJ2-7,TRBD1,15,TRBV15,CATSRGTGSFYEQYF,TGTGCCACCAGCAGAGGGACAGGGAGTTTCTACGAGCAGTACTTC
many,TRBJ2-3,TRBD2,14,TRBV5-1,CASSLALAGDTQYF,TGCGCCAGCAGCTTGGCGCTAGCGGGCGATACGCAGTATTTT
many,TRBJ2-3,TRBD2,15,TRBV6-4,CASSDSAGGPDTQYF,TGTGCCAGCAGTGACTCGGCGGGGGGCCCAGATACGCAGTATTTT
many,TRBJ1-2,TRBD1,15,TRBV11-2,CASSRRTGAGYGYTF,TGTGCCAGCAGCCGCCGGACAGGGGCGGGTTATGGCTACACCTTC
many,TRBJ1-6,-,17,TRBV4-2,CASSQDRVSSYNSPLHF,TGTGCCAGCAGCCAAGATCGGGTGAGCTCCTATAATTCACCCCTCCACTTT
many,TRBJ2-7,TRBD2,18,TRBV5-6,CASSSRGPRLAGYYEQYF,TGTGCCAGCAGCAGCAGGGGGCCCCGACTAGCGGGATACTACGAGCAGTACTTC
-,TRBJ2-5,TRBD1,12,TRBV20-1,CSASTGPETQYF,TGCAGTGCTTCGACAGGGCCAGAGACCCAGTACTTC
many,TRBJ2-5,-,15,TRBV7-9,CASSFLNAPQETQYF,TGTGCCAGCAGCTTCCTGAATGCCCCACAAGAGACCCAGTACTTC
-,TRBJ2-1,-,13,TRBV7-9,CASSHLGGPRWFF,TGTGCCAGCAGCCACCTGGGGGGGCCCCGATGGTTCTTC
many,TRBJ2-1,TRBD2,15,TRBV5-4,CASSLGQRGYNEQFF,TGTGCCAGCAGCTTGGGCCAGCGGGGTTACAATGAGCAGTTCTTC
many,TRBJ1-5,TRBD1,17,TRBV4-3,CASSQDLGQGGGQPQHF,TGCGCCAGCAGCCAAGATTTGGGACAGGGGGGTGGTCAGCCCCAGCATTTT
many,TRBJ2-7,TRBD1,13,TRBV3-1,CASSQNRGGEQYF,TGTGCCAGCAGCCAGAACAGGGGTGGAGAGCAGTACTTC
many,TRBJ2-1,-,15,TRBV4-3,CASSQDYASYNEQFF,TGCGCCAGCAGCCAAGATTACGCTTCCTACAATGAGCAGTTCTTC
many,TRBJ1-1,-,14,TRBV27,CASRTGTHDTEAFF,TGTGCCAGCAGAACAGGGACCCATGACACTGAAGCTTTCTTT
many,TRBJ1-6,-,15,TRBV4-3,CASSSELDPYSPLHF,TGCGCCAGCAGCTCTGAGCTGGATCCTTATTCACCCCTCCACTTT
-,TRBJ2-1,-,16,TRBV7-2,CASSLASAGLDNEQFF,TGTGCCAGCAGCTTAGCGTCCGCGGGATTGGACAATGAGCAGTTCTTC
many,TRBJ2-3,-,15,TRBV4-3,CASSQGIAATDTQYF,TGCGCCAGCAGCCAAGGGATAGCGGCCACAGATACGCAGTATTTT
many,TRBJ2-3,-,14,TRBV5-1,CASSLGVPTDTQYF,TGCGCCAGCAGCTTGGGGGTCCCCACAGATACGCAGTATTTT
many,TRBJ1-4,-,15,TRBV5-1,CASSLSPGTNEKLFF,TGCGCCAGCAGCTTGTCGCCGGGGACTAATGAAAAACTGTTTTTT
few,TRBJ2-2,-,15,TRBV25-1,CASSDVDANTGELFF,TGTGCCAGCAGTGACGTGGACGCCAACACCGGGGAGCTGTTTTTT
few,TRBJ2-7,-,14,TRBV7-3,CASSLKPGTEEQYF,TGTGCCAGCAGCTTAAAGCCCGGGACGGAAGAGCAGTACTTC
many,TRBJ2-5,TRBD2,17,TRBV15,CATSRDLTGGIQETQYF,TGTGCCACCAGCAGAGATCTCACGGGAGGGATACAAGAGACCCAGTACTTC
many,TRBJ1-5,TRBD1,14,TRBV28,CASTMTGHNQPQHF,TGTGCCAGCACCATGACAGGGCATAATCAGCCCCAGCATTTT
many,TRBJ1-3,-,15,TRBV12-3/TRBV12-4,CASSSWPNSGNTIYF,TGTGCCAGCAGTTCATGGCCAAACTCTGGAAACACCATATATTTT
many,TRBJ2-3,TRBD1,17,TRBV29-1,CSVPPGGSTRHGVTQYF,TGCAGCGTCCCGCCAGGGGGTTCTACTCGCCACGGGGTTACGCAGTATTTT
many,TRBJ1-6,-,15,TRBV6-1,CASSPQGPWEGPLHF,TGTGCCAGCAGCCCGCAGGGCCCATGGGAGGGACCCCTCCACTTT
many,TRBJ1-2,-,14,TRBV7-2,CASSLGHVNYGYTF,TGTGCCAGCAGCTTGGGACACGTTAACTATGGCTACACCTTC
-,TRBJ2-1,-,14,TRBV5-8,CASGPGLPGIEQFF,TGTGCCAGCGGCCCGGGGCTCCCGGGGATTGAGCAGTTCTTC
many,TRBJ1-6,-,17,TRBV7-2,CASSFYRTVSYNSPLHF,TGTGCCAGCAGCTTCTACCGGACAGTCTCCTATAATTCACCCCTCCACTTT
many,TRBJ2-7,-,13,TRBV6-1,CASSRFKGYEQYF,TGTGCCAGCAGCCGGTTTAAAGGCTACGAGCAGTACTTC
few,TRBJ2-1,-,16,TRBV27,CASSLSNRGLTVEQFF,TGTGCCAGCAGTTTATCTAACCGGGGATTGACGGTGGAGCAGTTCTTC
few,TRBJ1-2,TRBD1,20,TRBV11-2,CASSLDSNSGQGDRSLGYTF,TGTGCCAGCAGCTTAGACTCTAATTCTGGACAGGGCGATCGCTCCCTTGGCTACACCTTC